This TCR beta chain was identified in a study of CD8+ T cells in alopecia areata. Whole-study context: Patients took tofacitinib for 6 to 18 months, followed by 6 drug-free months.

Broader study findings: Clarity of TCR sharing across patients fell short of that in mice, possibly HLA-related. Since there was just one nonresponder, nobody can yet say how baseline CD8+ expansion ties to response. Normal skin's resident alphabeta T cells are also sequenced in scalp samples.

Treatment given: oral pan-JAK inhibitor, 5-10 mg twice daily. V was pared by 6 bases and J by 5 bases, with 8 bases between. The CDR3 length is 13 residues. In germline, CDR1 is ENHRY, CDR2 SYGVKD. Sequencing templates came from extracted RNA that was reverse transcribed into cDNA. Sequencing was performed with immunoSEQ multiplex PCR; in TCRdb, only in-frame clones are kept and a portion is missing. The sample contains 180,000 or so clones, around 49% of which appear only once. This clone was detected a few times. Its antigen is not known. The sample here was CD8+ T cells sorted from blood, taken around week 54, from a patient treated with tofacitinib. The TCR comes from a human donor with alopecia areata. The chain joins TRBV10-3 to TRBJ1-6, with unresolved D. CDR3 loop: CAIRDEDNSPLHF. The CDR3 coding sequence is TGTGCCATCAGGGATGAGGATAATTCACCCCTCCACTTT.